This TCR beta chain is from a study of PD-1 blockade in classical Hodgkin lymphoma. Study-wide findings and caveats: Patients with a complete response exhibited baseline diversity comparable to newly diagnosed patients. Unlike CD8+ TCR diversity, which did not rise significantly by C4D1, CD4+ TCR diversity did.

For this clone: Antigen specificity is unknown.

In every patient, relapse followed autologous stem cell transplantation, while exposure to brentuximab vedotin differed. Using immunoSEQ multiplex PCR, the repertoire was profiled, and TCRdb retains in-frame clones only, with some absent. Found here are 84,000 or so clones, 80% to 95% of them singletons; the top ten hold about 2.7%. V was shortened by 5 bases and J by 7 bases, with 12 bases between the two germline ends. The CDR3 consists of 13 residues. CDR1 and CDR2 from the germline V gene are MNHEY and SMNVEV (reference sequence). The sequence came from a human donor with classical Hodgkin lymphoma. The material sequenced was peripheral blood mononuclear cells (PBMCs), taken before the second cycle of nivolumab. This chain connects TRBV27 to TRBJ1-5, with a possible D match to TRBD1 (6 bases). CDR3 loop: CASSQFQGQPQHF. The CDR3, as DNA: TGTGCCAGCAGTCAATTTCAGGGGCAGCCCCAGCATTTT.